This paragraph reports one T cell receptor (beta chain). No antigen is known for it. The sequenced target, TCR beta, came from blood CD8+ and CD4+ T cells. The multiple sclerosis control cohort comprised treatment-naive individuals presenting with stable or active relapsing-remitting disease. The CDR3 spans 15 residues. CDR1 SGHVS and CDR2 FQNEAQ come from the germline V gene. V lost 1 base, J lost 6 bases, and 13 bases lay in between. Random hexamers served to reverse transcribe roughly 0.5 to 1 ug RNA. An immunoSEQ multiplex PCR amplified TCR beta CDR3 over 54 Vbeta and 13 Jbeta. MiXCR, run by TCRdb on the immunoSEQ multiplex PCR reads, gives a single entry per CDR3 protein. The sample has around 130,000 distinct CDR3 sequences; under 95% are singletons. The entry originates in a study of CD8 T cells in Susac syndrome. The study, taken as a whole, reports: As the study acknowledged, the number of individuals in its TCR sequencing and HLA analysis was relatively small.

The specimen was CD8+ T cells from PBMCs. The receptor was isolated from a human donor with multiple sclerosis. The rearrangement uses TRBV7-8 and TRBJ2-1; the D is unclear. In DNA, the CDR3 is TGTGCCAGCAGCTTAGTCCCCGGTGGGGTCAATGAGCAGTTCTTC. Translated: CASSLVPGGVNEQFF.